One T cell receptor beta chain is described in this entry. This clone was counted only a few times. Its antigen is unknown. No base quality information exists; no much larger clone differs at one position. The junction shows trimming of 11 bases on V and 2 bases on J, plus 18 bases between the germline ends. CDR1 ENHRY and CDR2 SYGVKD are derived from the germline V gene. The CDR3 measures 14 amino acids from cysteine to phenylalanine. CDR3 DNA is the only sequence kept; it has 42 bases, read in frame from the first base. To allow TCR Vbeta sequencing and a comparison with CSF CD8+ T cells, memory CD8+ T cells were sorted ex vivo from the blood of patients. Library prep was done by the immunoSEQ multiplex PCR assay. What TCRdb holds here is the immuneACCESS table cut down to in-frame rearrangements. Part of the clones is not present; checked against another copy, under half of the missing clones reflect an unresolved V gene, and the others are unexplained. In this sample the table shows around 18,000 clones, over 60% of which occur a single time. The ten largest clones take up 11% to 15% of the sample.

These data originate in a study of T cells in narcolepsy (dated by TCRdb to the late 2010s). With regard to the full study: Healthy control donors were enrolled in the study alongside patients who had narcolepsy type 1 or type 2 (NT1, NT2). The study sought autoreactive T cells targeting hypocretin neuron self-antigens (hypocretin, TRIB2) in narcolepsy patients, using TCR Vbeta sequencing to track clonotypes in blood and CSF. Study-wide conclusions, independent of this receptor: According to the report, autoreactive clonotypes were detected serially in the blood of the same patients and of different patients, but not in healthy controls. Plots that compared CSF and blood CD4+ T cell clonotypes from the same patient highlighted HCRT-specific and TRIB2-specific autoreactive clonotypes.

The TCR sequence derives from a human donor with narcolepsy. This chain joins TRBV10-3 to TRBJ2-5, and possibly TRBD2, on 6 matching bases. Specimen: CD45RA- memory CD8+ T cells from PBMCs. What the cell subset or site label conveys for this sample: memory T cells sorted ex vivo from peripheral blood. The CDR3 has the sequence CAVGEEEGQETQYF. The nucleotide sequence is given as TGTGCCGTTGGGGAGGAGGAGGGGCAAGAGACCCAGTACTTC.